This passage covers 28 T cell receptor beta chains from one sample sequenced in a study of cytomegalovirus exposure and HLA in healthy donors. Vbeta (60) and Jbeta (13) primers were used in the PCR. Profiled with immunoSEQ multiplex PCR; TCRdb holds only in-frame clones, not every one. The data hold 150,000 to 200,000 clones, with 80% observed a single time. The sample comprised PBMCs. The receptors were sampled from a young man in good health and CMV-seropositive.

The chain recombines TRBV5-6 with TRBJ1-2, with D tentatively TRBD1 (5 bases). CDR1 is SGHDT and CDR2 is YYEEEE in the germline V gene. Trimming removed 2 bases at V and 7 bases at J, with 30 bases between. The CDR3 length is 19 residues. CDR3 bases: TGTGCCAGCAGCTTTTACACCGGGACTGATAGGGGAGAACGTGCTGGCTACACCTTC. This encodes CASSFYTGTDRGERAGYTF.

The rearrangement joins TRBV7-9 to TRBJ2-7, with D possibly TRBD1 on 6 matching bases. CDR3 size: 14 residues. Germline CDR1 SEHNR, CDR2 FQNEAQ (reference sequence). Trimming cost V 5 bases and J 5 bases, with 16 bases left between them. The CDR3 DNA reads as TGTGCCAGCAGCCACGACAGGAGCGGCAACGAGCAGTACTTC. It encodes CASSHDRSGNEQYF.

The chain uses TRBV5-6 and TRBJ2-1; no firm D call. This CDR3 region has 14 residues. Trimming took 2 bases from V and 3 from J, leaving 9 bases between them. The V gene's germline CDR1 is SGHDT and CDR2 YYEEEE. The CDR3 is CASSFSSIYNEQFF. The CDR3 DNA follows: TGTGCCAGCAGCTTCTCCAGTATCTACAATGAGCAGTTCTTC.

The CDR3 nucleotides are TGCGCCAGCAGCTTGGGCCGGGACTTGATCACCGGGGAGCTGTTTTTT. The encoded protein is CASSLGRDLITGELFF. J is TRBJ2-2 and V is TRBV5-1; tentative D call: TRBD2 (6 bases). Germline V gives CDR1 SGHRS, CDR2 YFSETQ. The V gene lost 0 bases and the J gene lost 4 bases, with 13 bases spanning the gap. The length of the CDR3 is 16 residues.

V usage is TRBV7-9 and J usage is TRBJ1-2; D might be TRBD1 (5 bases). Trimming removed 5 bases from V and 2 bases from J, with 18 bases in between. This CDR3 is 16 amino acids long. Germline V gene sequence: CDR1 SEHNR, CDR2 FQNEAQ (reference sequence). CDR3: CASSLNLGQENYGYTF. The CDR3 DNA reads TGTGCCAGCAGCCTCAACCTTGGACAAGAAAACTATGGCTACACCTTC.

This rearrangement joins TRBV4-1 to TRBJ2-7; D is uncertain. CDR1 is MGHRA, CDR2 YSYEKL, per germline. The CDR3 contains 13 residues. Trimming stripped 2 bases from V and 6 bases from J, with 11 bases between. CDR3 protein: CASSQNTGSEQYF. DNA for the CDR3: TGCGCCAGCAGCCAAAACACGGGTTCCGAGCAGTACTTC.

The rearrangement joins TRBV6-1 to TRBJ1-2; D may be TRBD1 (5 bases). V dropped 7 bases and J dropped 3 bases, with 9 bases sitting between them. The CDR3 runs 12 residues. Per the germline V gene, CDR1 is MNHNS and CDR2 is SASEGT. CDR3: CASTLTDYGYTF. The CDR3 nucleotides are TGTGCCAGCACCCTGACAGACTATGGCTACACCTTC.

This clone appeared once. The chain recombines TRBV7-3 with TRBJ2-1, with TRBD1 identical over 9 bases. CDR1 and CDR2 (germline): SGHTA, FQGTGA. The CDR3 is 17 amino acids. The V segment lost 5 bases and the J segment 9 bases; nucleotides outside the gene matches: 17. In DNA form, the CDR3 reads TGTGCCAGCAGCATAAGACCGGGACAGGGCTCGGGCAGTGAGCAGTTCTTC. Translating gives CASSIRPGQGSGSEQFF.

The V and J genes are TRBV6-5 and TRBJ1-2; 9 nucleotides match TRBD1. Germline V CDR1 and CDR2: MNHEY, SVGAGI. This CDR3 has 14 residues. Trimming removed 0 bases from V and 6 bases from J; junction bases left unmatched: 2. The CDR3 nucleotides read TGTGCCAGCAGTTACTCTGGACAGGGGAATGGCTACACCTTC. Protein product: CASSYSGQGNGYTF.

This rearrangement joins TRBV4-2 to TRBJ1-2; D is ambiguous. The CDR3 runs 13 residues. Germline CDR1 LGHNA, CDR2 YNFKEQ. Trimming removed 1 base from V and 8 bases from J, with 11 bases in between. This CDR3 is CASSQVSGSGYTF. CDR3 bases: TGTGCCAGCAGCCAAGTCTCGGGTTCCGGCTACACCTTC.

The rearrangement uses TRBV7-6 and TRBJ2-7; possible D gene TRBD2, 7 bases. Germline V gives CDR1 SGHVS, CDR2 FNYEAQ. V was pared by 5 bases and J by 1 base, with 15 bases between. The CDR3 totals 15 residues. CDR3 bases: TGTGCCAGCAGCCCAGGGGAGGGCGAGTCCTACGAGCAGTACTTC. This sequence encodes CASSPGEGESYEQYF. Complete variable domain (other parts from reference TRBV7-6 and TRBJ2-7): GAGVSQSPRYKVTKRGQDVALRCDPISGHVSLYWYRQALGQGPEFLTYFNYEAQQDKSGLPNDRFSAERPEGSISTLTIQRTEQRDSAMYRCASSPGEGESYEQYFGPGTRLTVT.

The chain links TRBV6-5 to TRBJ1-5, with a possible D match to TRBD1 (6 bases). CDR3 length: 15 amino acids. Germline CDR1 is MNHEY and CDR2 is SVGAGI. The V end lost 6 bases, the J end lost 0 bases, and 12 bases lay between the germline ends. CDR3 protein: CASRAQGYSNQPQHF. In DNA, the CDR3 is TGTGCCAGCAGGGCACAGGGTTATAGCAATCAGCCCCAGCATTTT.

V gene TRBV6-1 combines with J gene TRBJ2-2; 8 positions match TRBD2. The V gene end was trimmed by 10 bases and the J gene end by 5 bases; junction bases not matched to a gene: 6. This CDR3 is built from 13 residues. Germline loops: CDR1 MNHNS, CDR2 SASEGT. The CDR3 protein is CATGRGETGELFF. CDR3 DNA sequence: TGTGCCACTGGGCGGGGGGAAACCGGGGAGCTGTTTTTT.

This chain uses TRBV6-1 with TRBJ1-5, with unresolved D. Trimming pared 1 base from V and 7 bases from J, leaving 14 bases between. Germline assignment: CDR1 MNHNS and CDR2 SASEGT. CDR3 length: 15 residues. CDR3 sequence (DNA): TGTGCCAGCAGTGAAGATAGGAGGGTGGGACAGCCCCAGCATTTT. Residues: CASSEDRRVGQPQHF.

The chain couples TRBV4-2 to TRBJ2-6; TRBD1 matches 9 bases. Germline loops: CDR1 LGHNA, CDR2 YNFKEQ. V was clipped by 3 bases and J by 3 bases; unmatched bases: 6. This CDR3 region has 17 residues. The CDR3 DNA follows: TGTGCCAGCAGCCAGGCCGGGACAGGGAATGGGGCCAACGTCCTGACTTTC. Its translation: CASSQAGTGNGANVLTF.

Note on this clone: The same CDR3 also results from other DNA sequences found in this sample. This chain links TRBV6-5 with TRBJ2-4, with a weak D call TRBD2 (7 bases). V lost 3 bases to trimming and J lost 10 bases, with 19 bases between them. The CDR3 consists of 15 residues. Germline assignment: CDR1 MNHEY and CDR2 SVGAGI. The CDR3 here is CASSYDSGGAFIQYF. The CDR3 DNA reads as TGTGCCAGCAGTTATGATAGTGGGGGGGCCTTTATTCAGTACTTC.

This chain uses TRBV11-2 with TRBJ2-2, with TRBD2 as a possible D gene (6 bases). From germline, CDR1 is SGHAT and CDR2 FQNNGV. CDR3 length equals 17 residues. V was clipped by 1 base and J by 3 bases, with 15 bases between them. CDR3 sequence (DNA): TGTGCCAGCAGCTTAGGCGATGGGGGGTGGGACACCGGGGAGCTGTTTTTT. Encoded protein: CASSLGDGGWDTGELFF.

The chain uses TRBV5-5 and TRBJ2-3, with 7 bases identical to TRBD1. The V gene end was trimmed by 4 bases and the J gene end by 0 bases; junction bases not matched to a gene: 5. Germline V gene data show CDR1 as SGHKS and CDR2 as YYEKEE (reference sequence). The CDR3 length is 15 residues. The CDR3: CASSIGQASTDTQYF. CDR3 coding DNA: TGTGCCAGCAGCATAGGACAGGCTAGCACAGATACGCAGTATTTT.

This clone appeared a few times. J is TRBJ2-7 and V is TRBV11-3, with 8 bases fitting TRBD1. The CDR3 spans 15 residues. J was trimmed by 5 bases and V by 2 bases; bases with no gene match: 8. From germline, CDR1 is SGHNT and CDR2 YENEEA. The CDR3 protein is CASSLHGQGGDEQYF. The DNA of the CDR3 is TGTGCCAGCAGCTTACACGGACAGGGTGGTGACGAGCAGTACTTC.

The rearrangement links TRBV5-1 to TRBJ2-7; 7 nucleotides match TRBD2. The CDR3 loop spans 15 amino acids. Germline CDR1 SGHRS, CDR2 YFSETQ. V shed 0 bases, J shed 3 bases, and the junction held 6 bases outside the gene matches. In DNA, the CDR3 is TGCGCCAGCAGCTTGGGCCTAGCGGCTTACTACGAGCAGTACTTC. Translation: CASSLGLAAYYEQYF.

Only a few counts were recorded for this clone. For the CDR3, the DNA is TGTGCCAGCAGCCGGGACAGGGGCTCTGGGGCCAACGTCCTGACTTTC. It encodes CASSRDRGSGANVLTF. The chain carries TRBV4-2 and TRBJ2-6; 10 bases are shared with TRBD1. The CDR3 runs to 16 residues. J gave up 0 bases and V 4 bases, and 0 bases lay outside the gene matches. Looked up from germline, CDR1 is LGHNA and CDR2 is YNFKEQ.

V usage is TRBV7-9 and J usage is TRBJ1-1; a possible D gene is TRBD1 (6 bases). V lost 0 bases, J lost 5 bases, and 13 bases lay in between. Looked up from germline, CDR1 is SEHNR and CDR2 is FQNEAQ (reference sequence). This CDR3 has 15 residues. The CDR3 loop is CASSLAPGTGTEAFF. The CDR3 bases are TGTGCCAGCAGCTTAGCGCCAGGAACAGGGACTGAAGCTTTCTTT.

The V call is TRBV4-3, the J call TRBJ2-1; a possible D gene is TRBD1 (6 bases). This CDR3 has 15 amino acids. Trimming removed 2 bases at V and 2 bases at J, with 10 bases between. Germline loops: CDR1 LGHNA, CDR2 YSLEER. In nucleotides, the CDR3 is TGCGCCAGCAGCCAATCGCAGGGGCCCTACAATGAGCAGTTCTTC. Translated: CASSQSQGPYNEQFF.

The V gene is TRBV15, the J gene TRBJ1-1; TRBD1 is a possible D gene (6 bases). CDR1 and CDR2 from the germline V gene are LNHNV and YYDKDF (reference sequence). The CDR3 is 16 amino acids. V was cut by 0 bases and J by 1 base, with 12 bases left in between. This chain's CDR3 is CATSRDGGPSNTEAFF. The CDR3 nucleotides are TGTGCCACCAGCAGAGATGGGGGCCCCTCGAACACTGAAGCTTTCTTT. Full variable domain (rest looked up from reference TRBV15 and TRBJ1-1): DAMVIQNPRYQVTQFGKPVTLSCSQTLNHNVMYWYQQKSSQAPKLLFHYYDKDFNNEADTPDNFQSRRPNTSFCFLDIRSPGLGDTAMYLCATSRDGGPSNTEAFFGQGTRLTVV.

This clone occurred a few times. J is TRBJ1-3 and V is TRBV6-5, with D uncertain. The V and J ends lost 6 bases and 3 bases respectively, with 3 bases between them. The CDR3 sequence is 11 residues long. CDR1 and CDR2 (germline): MNHEY, SVGAGI. The CDR3 DNA reads as TGTGCCAGCAGCGGTGGAAACACCATATATTTT. The encoded protein is CASSGGNTIYF.

On this clone itself: Lacking the conserved final phenylalanine or tryptophan, this CDR3 likely reflects a read error. This chain joins TRBV6-1 and TRBJ1-6; D gene unclear. CDR3 size: 17 residues. V dropped 2 bases and J dropped 0 bases, with 11 bases sitting between them. Germline values: CDR1 MNHNS, CDR2 SASEGT. The CDR3 region is CASSEIVRSSYNSPLHL. DNA of the CDR3: TGTGCCAGCAGTGAAATTGTCCGGAGCTCCTATAATTCACCCCTCCACCTT.

This clone was recorded at least ten times. The chain uses TRBV2 and TRBJ1-2; D ambiguous. This CDR3 comprises 14 residues. Trimming took off 1 base at V and 5 bases at J, with 11 bases between the two ends. Germline lookup yields CDR1 SNHLY and CDR2 FYNNEI. The CDR3 DNA reads TGTGCCAGCAGTGAAGATGAGTGGAGGTATGGCTACACCTTC. It is translated as CASSEDEWRYGYTF.

The chain employs TRBV7-2 and TRBJ2-1; a weak D match, TRBD2 (5 bases). The CDR3 covers 15 residues. The V end was cut by 5 bases, the J end by 0 bases, with 11 bases between. Germline-derived CDR1 and CDR2 are SGHTA and FQGNSA. The CDR3 loop reads CASSRDQSSYNEQFF. In DNA, the CDR3 is TGTGCCAGCAGCCGGGATCAGAGCTCCTACAATGAGCAGTTCTTC. Full variable domain (missing parts from reference TRBV7-2 and TRBJ2-1): GAGVSQSPSNKVTEKGKDVELRCDPISGHTALYWYRQSLGQGLEFLIYFQGNSAPDKSGLPSDRFSAERTGGSVSTLTIQRTQQEDSAVYLCASSRDQSSYNEQFFGPGTRLTVL.